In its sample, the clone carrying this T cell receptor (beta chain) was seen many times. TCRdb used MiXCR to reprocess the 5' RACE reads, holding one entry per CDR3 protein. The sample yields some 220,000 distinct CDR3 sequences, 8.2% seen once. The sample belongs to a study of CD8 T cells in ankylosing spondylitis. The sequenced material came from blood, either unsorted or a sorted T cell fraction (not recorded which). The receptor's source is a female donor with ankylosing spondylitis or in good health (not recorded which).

CDR3 sequence reads: CSASEVVGREQFF. In DNA, the CDR3 is TGCAGTGCTAGTGAGGTAGTTGGGCGGGAGCAGTTCTTC. This chain uses TRBV20-1 with TRBJ2-1; D call uncertain. The CDR3 has 13 residues. V gave up 3 bases and J gave up 10 bases, with 16 bases separating them. Looked up from germline, CDR1 is DFQATT and CDR2 is SNEGSKA (reference sequence).